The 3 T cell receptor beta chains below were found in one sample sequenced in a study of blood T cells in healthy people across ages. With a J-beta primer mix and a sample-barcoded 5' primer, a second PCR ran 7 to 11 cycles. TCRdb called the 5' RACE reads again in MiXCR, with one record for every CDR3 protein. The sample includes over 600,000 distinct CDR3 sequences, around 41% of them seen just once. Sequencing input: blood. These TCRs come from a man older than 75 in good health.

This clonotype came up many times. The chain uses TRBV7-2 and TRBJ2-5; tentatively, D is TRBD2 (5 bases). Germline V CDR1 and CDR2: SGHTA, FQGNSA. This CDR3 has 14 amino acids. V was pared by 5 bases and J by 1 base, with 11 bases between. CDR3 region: CASSPRGVQETQYF. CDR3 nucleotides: TGTGCCAGCAGCCCCCGGGGTGTCCAAGAGACCCAGTACTTC.

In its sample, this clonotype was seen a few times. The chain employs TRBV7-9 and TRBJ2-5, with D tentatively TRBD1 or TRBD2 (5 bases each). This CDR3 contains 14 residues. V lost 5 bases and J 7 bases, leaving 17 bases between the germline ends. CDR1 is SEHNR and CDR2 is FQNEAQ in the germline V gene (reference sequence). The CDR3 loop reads CASSPGATGRTQYF. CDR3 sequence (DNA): TGTGCCAGCAGCCCCGGGGCCACAGGAAGGACCCAGTACTTC.

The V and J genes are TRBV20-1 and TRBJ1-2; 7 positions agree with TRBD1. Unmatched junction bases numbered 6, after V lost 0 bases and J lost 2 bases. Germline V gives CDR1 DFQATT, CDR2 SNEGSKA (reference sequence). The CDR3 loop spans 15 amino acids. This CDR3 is CSARDGTAMNYGYTF. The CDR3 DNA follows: TGCAGTGCTAGAGACGGGACAGCGATGAACTATGGCTACACCTTC.